This T cell receptor (beta chain) appears in the sequencing data of a study of siplizumab effects on memory and regulatory T cells. Assay used: immunoSEQ multiplex PCR; TCRdb lists only in-frame clones, some missing. The sample holds more than 95,000 clones, about 94% seen once. Study-wide results and caveats: Naive T cells looked more diverse than memory cells and looked like major alloresponse contributors.

This clone was recorded once. Its antigen is not identified. Trimming pared 8 bases from V and 9 bases from J, leaving 19 bases between. Germline CDR1 reads MNHEY; CDR2 reads SVGAGI. The CDR3 sequence is 13 residues long. The sequence was obtained from a human donor in good health. The V call is TRBV6-5, the J call TRBJ2-5; possibly TRBD1 for D (6 bases). Material: Tregs sorted from blood. The CDR3 region has the DNA TGTGCCAGCTCCCACGACAGGTTCGGGGCCCAGTACTTC. Translated: CASSHDRFGAQYF.